Following are 19 T cell receptor beta chains from one sample sequenced in a study of beta chain features in type 1 diabetes. The study reverse transcribed the entire isolated RNA, so it sequenced expressed TCRB transcripts. Profiled with immunoSEQ multiplex PCR; TCRdb holds only in-frame clones, not every one. The sample has around 280,000 clones; under 8.5% are singletons. Sequencing input: central memory CD4+ T cells from blood. The source is a woman between 18 and 29 years old in good health.

In its sample, this clone was seen many times. J is TRBJ2-3 and V is TRBV7-9; TRBD2 matches at 12 bases. After removal of 4 bases from V and 5 bases from J, the junction contained 7 bases not matched to a gene. Germline V gene data show CDR1 as SEHNR and CDR2 as FQNEAQ (reference sequence). The CDR3 extends over 16 amino acids. The CDR3 DNA reads TGTGCCAGCAGCTCCCGGACTAGCGGGAAGGTAGATACGCAGTATTTT. Amino acid sequence: CASSSRTSGKVDTQYF.

This clone was picked up many times. The chain recombines TRBV7-3 with TRBJ2-7; D possibly matches TRBD1 or TRBD2 (5 bases each). Germline assignment: CDR1 SGHTA and CDR2 FQGTGA. The CDR3 contains 14 residues. Trimming stripped 4 bases from V and 6 bases from J, with 16 bases between. The CDR3 loop is CASSSGTGLTEQYF. Here the CDR3 DNA reads TGTGCCAGCAGCTCCGGGACCGGGCTCACCGAGCAGTACTTC.

This clone was seen only a few times. V is TRBV20-1 and J is TRBJ1-2; D is unresolved. The V gene's germline CDR1 is DFQATT and CDR2 SNEGSKA (reference sequence). The CDR3 contains 10 residues. Trimming removed 4 bases at V and 2 bases at J, with 2 bases between. The CDR3 coding sequence is TGCAGTGCTACGAACTATGGCTACACCTTC. Protein: CSATNYGYTF.

The J gene is TRBJ2-5, the V gene TRBV28, with D possibly being TRBD2 (6 bases). V gave up 6 bases and J gave up 5 bases, with 19 bases separating them. This CDR3 spans 15 amino acids. CDR1 is MDHEN, CDR2 SYDVKM, per germline. The chain's CDR3 is CASSLVWGEGETQYF. In DNA, the CDR3 is TGTGCCAGCAGCCTAGTCTGGGGGGAAGGGGAGACCCAGTACTTC. Looking up the rest from reference TRBV28 and TRBJ2-5 gives the full variable domain: DVKVTQSSRYLVKRTGEKVFLECVQDMDHENMFWYRQDPGLGLRLIYFSYDVKMKEKGDIPEGYSVSREKKERFSLILESASTNQTSMYLCASSLVWGEGETQYFGPGTRLLVL.

This chain links TRBV12-1 with TRBJ1-2; no check of the table's D call, TRBD1, against the DNA was made. TRBV12-1 is marked as a pseudogene. CDR3 length: 13 residues. CDR3 sequence reads: CASSSPGREGYTF. The CDR3 bases are TGTGCCAGCAGCTCTCCGGGCAGGGAAGGCTACACCTTC.

This clone was observed a few times. CDR3 nucleotide sequence: TGTGCCAGCAGCGGAAAACAGGGTGAATACTCTGGGGCCAACGTCCTGACTTTC. It is translated as CASSGKQGEYSGANVLTF. This chain links TRBV9 with TRBJ2-6; D perhaps matches TRBD1 (6 bases). The V end was cut by 3 bases, the J end by 0 bases, with 16 bases between. The germline V gene has CDR1 SGDLS and CDR2 YYNGEE. CDR3 length: 18 amino acids. Filled out from reference TRBV9 and TRBJ2-6, the complete variable domain reads DSGVTQTPKHLITATGQRVTLRCSPRSGDLSVYWYQQSLDQGLQFLIQYYNGEERAKGNILERFSAQQFPDLHSELNLSSLELGDSALYFCASSGKQGEYSGANVLTFGAGSRLTVL.

The chain recombines TRBV2 with TRBJ1-5, with D possibly TRBD1 on 6 matching bases. The CDR3 spans 12 residues. The germline V and J ends were trimmed by 6 bases and 9 bases, with 12 bases remaining between them. The germline V gene encodes CDR1 SNHLY and CDR2 FYNNEI. As DNA, the CDR3 is TGTGCCAGCAGAGAAATACAGGGGCCCCAGCATTTT. It is translated as CASREIQGPQHF.

The chain links TRBV7-9 to TRBJ2-7; 9 bases align to TRBD1. The V gene's germline CDR1 is SEHNR and CDR2 FQNEAQ (reference sequence). CDR3 size: 16 residues. Losses at the gene ends were 1 base for V and 1 base for J; bases not matched to a gene: 5. CDR3 protein: CASSLGNRGRSYEQYF. DNA of the CDR3: TGTGCCAGCAGCTTAGGGAACAGGGGGCGGTCCTACGAGCAGTACTTC. Combining the CDR3 with reference TRBV7-9 and TRBJ2-7 gives the whole variable domain DTGVSQNPRHKITKRGQNVTFRCDPISEHNRLYWYRQTLGQGPEFLTYFQNEAQLEKSRLLSDRFSAERPKGSFSTLEIQRTEQGDSAMYLCASSLGNRGRSYEQYFGPGTRLTVT.

This clone has ten or more counts. This same CDR3 is encoded by further DNA sequences in the sample. The V call is TRBV18, the J call TRBJ1-5, with unresolved D. The CDR3 spans 15 residues. The V gene lost 2 bases and the J gene lost 4 bases, with 12 bases spanning the gap. Germline values: CDR1 KGHSH, CDR2 LQKENI. The CDR3 loop reads CASSPTGQPNQPQHF. In DNA, the CDR3 is TGTGCCAGCTCACCAACGGGCCAGCCAAATCAGCCCCAGCATTTT.

The rearrangement links TRBV2 to TRBJ2-5; perhaps TRBD2 as D (6 bases). V was cut by 7 bases and J by 5 bases, with 8 bases left in between. Germline V lookup: CDR1 SNHLY, CDR2 FYNNEI. CDR3 length: 11 residues. CDR3: CASKRGETQYF. The CDR3 region has the DNA TGTGCCAGCAAACGGGGGGAGACCCAGTACTTC.

V gene TRBV9 combines with J gene TRBJ1-2; no definite D call. CDR3 length equals 13 residues. Looked up from germline, CDR1 is SGDLS and CDR2 is YYNGEE. Trimming pared 4 bases from V and 10 bases from J, leaving 17 bases between. The CDR3 coding sequence is TGTGCCAGCAGCCCGGGTCAAGCTCATTTCTACACCTTC. This translates into CASSPGQAHFYTF. Based on the CDR3 plus reference TRBV9 and TRBJ1-2, the full variable domain is DSGVTQTPKHLITATGQRVTLRCSPRSGDLSVYWYQQSLDQGLQFLIQYYNGEERAKGNILERFSAQQFPDLHSELNLSSLELGDSALYFCASSPGQAHFYTFGSGTRLTVV.

This clone appeared many times. The V gene is TRBV4-3, the J gene TRBJ2-2, with TRBD2 matching over 10 bases. This CDR3 is 16 amino acids long. Germline trimming cut 1 base from V and 1 base from J; bases unmatched to any gene: 0. CDR1 and CDR2 from the germline V gene are LGHNA and YSLEER. DNA of the CDR3: TGCGCCAGCAGCCAAGGGACTAGCGGGAACACCGGGGAGCTGTTTTTT. Protein sequence: CASSQGTSGNTGELFF.

This clone was seen only a few times. This chain links TRBV7-2 with TRBJ2-2, with a tentative D call TRBD2 (6 bases). There are 16 residues in the CDR3. Trimming pared 4 bases from V and 4 bases from J, leaving 16 bases between. The V gene's germline CDR1 is SGHTA and CDR2 FQGNSA. The CDR3 bases are TGTGCCAGCAGCTCCGGGCCTAGCGTAGCCACCGGGGAGCTGTTTTTT. The encoded protein is CASSSGPSVATGELFF.

This sequence joins TRBV28 and TRBJ2-3, with 12 bases aligning to TRBD1. V lost 5 bases, J lost 6 bases, and 9 bases stayed unmatched. This CDR3 contains 16 residues. Per germline, CDR1 MDHEN and CDR2 SYDVKM. The CDR3 DNA reads as TGTGCCAGCAGTACCCCCGGGACAGGGGGCTTCGATACGCAGTATTTT. Amino acids: CASSTPGTGGFDTQYF.

This clone has a handful of counts. The chain combines TRBV7-9 with TRBJ1-6; D ambiguous. This CDR3 has 15 amino acids. With 0 bases removed from V and 11 bases from J, the gap between germline ends came to 14 bases. CDR1 and CDR2 (germline): SEHNR, FQNEAQ (reference sequence). Here the CDR3 reads CASSLADETFAPLHF. The CDR3 DNA reads as TGTGCCAGCAGCTTAGCGGACGAAACTTTCGCACCCCTCCACTTT. The full variable domain, completed using reference TRBV7-9 and TRBJ1-6, is DTGVSQNPRHKITKRGQNVTFRCDPISEHNRLYWYRQTLGQGPEFLTYFQNEAQLEKSRLLSDRFSAERPKGSFSTLEIQRTEQGDSAMYLCASSLADETFAPLHFGNGTRLTVT.

This clone was counted only a few times. The rearrangement joins TRBV7-2 to TRBJ2-1; tentative D call: TRBD2 (6 bases). The CDR3 is 12 amino acids. V lost 4 bases and J lost 10, with 11 bases in between. The V gene's germline CDR1 is SGHTA and CDR2 FQGNSA. In nucleotides, the CDR3 is TGTGCCAGCAGCTCACAGCGGGCCGAGCAGTTCTTC. Its translation is CASSSQRAEQFF.

This clone was observed a single time. V and J are TRBV5-1 and TRBJ1-4, with 7 nucleotides matching TRBD1. There are 14 residues in the CDR3. Germline V CDR1 and CDR2: SGHRS, YFSETQ. Trimming removed 7 bases from V and 2 bases from J; junction bases left unmatched: 5. CDR3 DNA: TGCGCCAGCGCGTTACAGGGGACTAATGAAAAACTGTTTTTT. This gives the protein CASALQGTNEKLFF.

This chain links TRBV4-3 with TRBJ1-5; D is unclear. The germline gives CDR1 LGHNA, CDR2 YSLEER. This CDR3 contains 13 residues. The ends were cut back, 3 bases at V and 7 bases at J, with 10 bases in the middle. CDR3 coding DNA: TGCGCCAGCAGCCACCTAGGGCGGCAGCCCCAGCATTTT. It yields the protein CASSHLGRQPQHF.

This chain links TRBV5-1 with TRBJ1-1; a possible D gene is TRBD1 (5 bases). Germline assignment: CDR1 SGHRS and CDR2 YFSETQ. This CDR3 contains 14 residues. Trimming removed 5 bases from V and 1 base from J, with 12 bases in between. The CDR3 here is CASSWDGRNTEAFF. The CDR3 DNA is TGCGCCAGCAGTTGGGACGGCCGGAACACTGAAGCTTTCTTT.